The sequence of this TCR beta chain was determined in a study of cytomegalovirus exposure and HLA in healthy donors (dated by TCRdb to 2016 to 2017). About the full investigation: In an earlier analysis of fewer than 750 of the donors, about 270 Gb of sequence data and 90 million to 130 million unique TCR beta sequences from about 179 million T cells were reported. Donor age, sex, ethnicity and CMV serostatus were compiled together with the repertoire data. Typing coverage differed by locus: A, B, C, DRB1 and DQB1 were typed in roughly 629-630 donors, DQA1 in approximately 520, DPA1 in some 570, and DPB1 in around 490. Of the 350 to 400 genotyped donors, over 65% fell in the genetic ancestry cluster associated with self-reported Caucasian donors. An early release covering around 630 HLA-typed donors comprised about 300 gigabases of sequencing data and 85 million to 100 million unique TCR sequences. A separate validation cohort of 90 to 150 different subjects was used in addition to the approximately 640-subject first cohort. Roughly five DR-DQ haplotypes were treated as single units for association and clustering because of strong linkage in the cohort. Among roughly 400 genotyped donors of the cohort, an average of approximately 230,000 unique TCR beta nucleotide sequences were sequenced per donor, about a sixth of them non-productive. An earlier analysis of 587 of the donors used high-throughput TCR beta sequencing to judge whether each TCR beta V gene segment behaved as functional or pseudogenic. To predict cytomegalovirus infection status, the study combined high-throughput TCR immunosequencing, statistical association of individual TCRs with disease status, and machine learning. The study aimed to test whether cataloging public T cell receptors could reveal signatures of past pathogen exposure. A later analysis re-examined previously published TCR beta repertoires from 600 to 700 donors and added high-resolution HLA genotyping to investigate patterns of TCR occurrence. Both class I and class II loci were covered by HLA typing, at four-digit resolution. A later genetic analysis took genome-wide SNP genotypes for about 60% of the roughly 670 donors and used that subset as a discovery cohort. All discovery cohort repertoires had been generated using a single sequencing platform. The later analysis used no new phenotypic data to find candidate immune exposures, relying instead on TCR beta sequences and their occurrence across donors. The study profiled the T cell repertoires of more than 500 subjects by immunosequencing and related them to cytomegalovirus serostatus.

The cysteine opens and the phenylalanine closes a CDR3 of 15 amino acids. Of the read, only the CDR3 DNA is kept; its 45 bases are in frame from base 1. The germline V gene yields SGHTA for CDR1 and FQGNSA for CDR2. V loses 0 bases at its end and J loses 6 bases; junction bases beyond the gene matches: 6. The study at large found these results: In vitro tests confirmed that a few of the cytomegalovirus-associated TCR beta chains recognize cytomegalovirus antigens. According to a later genetic analysis, donors in an Asian-associated ancestry cluster had fewer N-insertions in productive TCRs than the roughly 670-donor mean. When HLA alleles, especially DR and DQ, strongly co-occurred, TCR associations were difficult to assign to individual alleles. Some IMGT-functional V segments, including TRBV6-2 and TRBV6-3, could not be told apart with the 87-base-pair reads, so those segments were excluded. An association between a missense DCLRE1C variant and V-gene and J-gene trimming of TCR beta chains was found in a later genetic analysis and replicated in an independent cohort. HLA typing was unavailable for some donors at each locus, so association tests used only the typed subset. Specific HLA alleles were associated with 15,000 to 20,000 TCR beta sequences at a false discovery rate of 0.05 in a later analysis. Most CMV-associated TCR beta chains appeared to be HLA-restricted in a later analysis, and the HLA associations seemed to be driven largely by CMV exposure. In a later analysis, HLA-associated TCR beta chains were found to be more clonally expanded and to have lower generation probabilities than equally common non-associated chains. CMV serostatus was the only immune exposure information available for the cohort. Linkage disequilibrium might explain the correlated functional status among segregating V segments, but an unknown experimental factor could not be ruled out. In a later analysis, TCR association rates were found to vary across HLA loci, with the most associated TCRs seen for DRB1 alleles and the fewest for HLA-C alleles. In the study, approximately 160 TCR beta chains were listed as associated with cytomegalovirus. Across donors, most TCR sequences were observed very rarely, whereas some public TCRs were present in many individuals. It was suggested by the authors that the approach could potentially be generalized to other disease states and immunological phenotypes. In both the original and validation cohorts, the classifier was reported to diagnose cytomegalovirus status with high specificity and sensitivity. Some 16 rarely observed V segments, including chromosome 9 orphons, were excluded from the earlier analysis of 550 to 700 of the donors because counts were too low. A group of highly shared sequence variants was considered likely to be a technical artifact of the sequencing pipeline. According to a later analysis, parvovirus B19, influenza, CMV and Epstein-Barr virus appeared linked to several top co-occurrence clusters. The cohort was sequenced for TCR beta chains only, and without alpha or paired-chain data the features that could be detected were limited. In an earlier analysis of some 500 of the donors, most TCR beta V segments appeared in productive rearrangements about 87% or about 30% of the time, broadly matching IMGT annotations. A further reported finding was that TCR beta sequences accurately predicted the HLA-A and HLA-B alleles for most subjects in the first cohort. Sequencing depth was assumed to be roughly uniform across donors in the presence/absence analyses, though that assumption may not hold.

Notes on this clone: What antigen it recognizes has not been identified. No quality values exist for individual bases; no much larger clone is one base distant.

The cohort consisted of 600 or so healthy bone marrow donors. At the time of sampling, every cohort member was nominally healthy, though immune exposures that went unrecorded were likely present. The donor was CMV seropositive and belonged to the group of 250 to 300 seropositive cohort members. A peripheral blood sample was provided by each donor, and peripheral blood mononuclear cells were used for TCR beta sequencing. Genomic DNA extraction from the blood cell samples was performed with the Qiagen DNeasy Blood Extraction Kit. The library was generated by the immunoSEQ multiplex PCR assay. For the multiplex PCR, a mixture combining 60 forward primers for TCR Vbeta segments and 13 reverse primers for TCR Jbeta segments was used. A multiplex PCR assay on genomic DNA amplified the CDR3 region of rearranged TCR beta genes. Amplified TCR beta libraries were sequenced as 87-base-pair reads on the Illumina HiSeq System. As for the original processing: In a later analysis, around 80 million unique TCR beta chains were counted across the approximately 670 repertoires, and roughly 11 million of these chains were shared by at least two donors. Raw reads were error-corrected and collapsed into unique sequences by a nearest-neighbor algorithm in which closely related sequences were merged to remove PCR and sequencing errors. CDR3 sequences were aligned to IMGT reference sequences to assign V, D and J gene segments. For a sequence to be retained, at least a six-nucleotide match to both a V gene segment and a J gene segment was required. A rearrangement was called productive if the CDR3 had no stop codons and remained in frame with V and J, and every other rearrangement was called non-productive. CDR3 was defined by IMGT convention, running from the second conserved V-encoded cysteine to the conserved J-encoded phenylalanine. The earlier analysis of about 590 of the donors excluded sequences that lacked an unambiguous match to a single V gene segment. In an earlier analysis of about 590 of the donors, a V segment was called functional when productive rearrangements were above 56.7%, and segregating when the standard deviation between donors exceeded 5%. A statistical classification framework was built to diagnose cytomegalovirus status from the catalog of TCR beta chain sequences. V and J gene assignment, in a later analysis, came from comparing TCR nucleotide sequences with IMGT/GENE-DB human TR gene sequences. In a later analysis, CDR3 sequences and most-parsimonious VDJ recombination scenarios were assigned using the TCRdist pipeline. In a later analysis, each TCR beta chain was defined by its CDR3 amino acid sequence together with its V-gene family, and reads without a unique V-gene family were excluded. As a way to deal with suspected cross-contamination and a sequencing artifact, a later analysis dropped 640 or so nucleotide sequences that were highly shared and had low generation probability. In a later analysis, a clonal expansion index for each public chain was calculated from normalized within-repertoire ranks of inferred template counts. In a later analysis, generation probabilities were computed using a VDJ recombination model fitted to out-of-frame rearrangements, and the results were checked against IGoR. A later analysis scored TCR-TCR, TCR-HLA and TCR-CMV co-occurrence with hypergeometric tests, applying a repertoire-size bias correction to TCR pairs. To estimate false discovery rates, a later analysis permuted the HLA or CMV assignments 20 times. In a later analysis, co-occurring TCRs were grouped with DBSCAN, and TCRdist sequence similarity was added when clustering was performed within HLA-allele-positive subsets. Repertoires with fewer than 30,000 or more than 120,000 public chains, plus five repertoires with anomalous nucleotide sharing, were excluded from co-occurrence clustering. TCRdb took this table from immuneACCESS and kept in-frame rearrangements with V and J called. Such tables lack part of the clones; where checked against another copy, unresolved V genes explain under half of the gap, and the rest is unexplained. V, J and clone size derive from that table, while D and trimming were established from the DNA sequence. The table for this sample lists 65,000 to 95,000 clones; around 80% of them were counted only once. Jointly, the top ten make up roughly 2.6% of the sample.

The chain is assembled from TRBV7-2 and TRBJ1-1, with TRBD1 identical over 8 junction bases. This clonotype was sampled from a male donor in good health and CMV-seropositive. Input material: PBMCs. The DNA sequence is given as TGTGCCAGCAGCTTAGCGCGGACAGGGCCCCCTGAAGCTTTCTTT. Its amino acids are CASSLARTGPPEAFF.